Described below is a single T cell receptor (beta chain) sequence and its context. This record belongs to a study of graft-versus-host responses after intestinal transplantation. Measured with immunoSEQ multiplex PCR; TCRdb has only the in-frame clones, and not every one. The data hold about 25,000 clones, with around 94% observed a single time. CDR1 and CDR2 from the germline V gene are SGHVS and FQNEAQ. V lost 5 bases and J 6 bases, leaving 8 bases between the germline ends. The CDR3 runs to 12 residues. This chain links TRBV7-8 with TRBJ1-5; weak D call: TRBD1 (5 bases). This TCR derives from a human patient who received an intestinal transplant, so some T cells may come from the graft donor. The source material was PBMCs, sampled 156 days after intestinal transplant. The CDR3 protein is CASSPGPQPQHF. The CDR3 DNA is TGTGCCAGCAGCCCGGGACCTCAGCCCCAGCATTTT.